This entry concerns a single T cell receptor (beta chain). Study processing details: From reference gene primer amplification, estimates of nucleated cell counts were derived. Clones were sequenced by immunoSEQ multiplex PCR, and TCRdb holds only the in-frame ones, with some missing. V and J calls and clone size are given by that table; D and trimming were obtained from the DNA. The data show approximately 200,000 clones, 65% to 85% seen once. The record originates from a study of blood T cell repertoires in COVID-19. Turning to the study itself: The study drew acute and convalescent COVID-19 samples from the United States, Italy and Spain. The cDNA or gDNA used as material had been derived from T cells, B-cell-depleted T cells, or PBMCs.

Germline CDR1 MGHDK, CDR2 SYGVNS. Trimming removed 5 bases at V and 7 bases at J, with 17 bases between. The CDR3 covers 14 residues. The chain uses TRBV25-1 and TRBJ2-5, with TRBD2 as a possible D gene (6 bases). The source is a man in his sixties with active or convalescent COVID-19. Material: peripheral blood. Here the CDR3 DNA reads TGTGCCAGCAGTCCGCAGGGAGGTTTGTGGACCCAGTACTTC. Translation gives CASSPQGGLWTQYF.